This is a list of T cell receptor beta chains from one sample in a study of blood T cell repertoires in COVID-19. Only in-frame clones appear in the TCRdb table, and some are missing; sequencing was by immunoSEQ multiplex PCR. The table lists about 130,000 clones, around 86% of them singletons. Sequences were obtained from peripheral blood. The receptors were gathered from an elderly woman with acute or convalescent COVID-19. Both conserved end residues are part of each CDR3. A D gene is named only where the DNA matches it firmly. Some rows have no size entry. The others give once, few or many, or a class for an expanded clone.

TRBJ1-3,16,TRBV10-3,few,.,CAISAQGWGSGNTIYF,TGTGCCATCAGTGCACAGGGTTGGGGCTCTGGAAACACCATATATTTT
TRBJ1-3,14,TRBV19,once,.,CASNAGSSGNTIYF,TGTGCCAGTAACGCAGGAAGCTCTGGAAACACCATATATTTT
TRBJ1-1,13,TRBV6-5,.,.,CASNPRRAGLAFF,TGTGCCAGCAACCCAAGGCGGGCTGGACTGGCTTTCTTT
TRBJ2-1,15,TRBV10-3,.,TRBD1,CAIREGGGSYNEQFF,TGTGCCATTCGCGAAGGGGGCGGAAGTTACAATGAGCAGTTCTTC
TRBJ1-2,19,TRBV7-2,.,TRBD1,CASSLKRGARQGATYGYTF,TGTGCCAGCAGCTTAAAAAGGGGTGCGAGACAGGGGGCCACCTATGGCTACACCTTC
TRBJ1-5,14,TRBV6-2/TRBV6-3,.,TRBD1,CASSPTGGVQPQHF,TGTGCCAGCAGCCCCACAGGGGGCGTGCAGCCCCAGCATTTT
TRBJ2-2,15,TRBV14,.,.,CASSQDLIGTGELFF,TGTGCCAGCAGCCAAGATCTAATCGGCACCGGGGAGCTGTTTTTT
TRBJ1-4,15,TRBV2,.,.,CASSGGRGIREKLFF,TGTGCCAGCAGTGGTGGCAGGGGCATACGGGAAAAACTGTTTTTT
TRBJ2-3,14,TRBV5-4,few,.,CASSIGGGAHTQYF,TGTGCCAGCAGCATAGGAGGGGGGGCCCATACGCAGTATTTT
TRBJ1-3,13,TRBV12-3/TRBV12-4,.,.,CASSLVSRNTIYF,TGTGCCAGCAGTTTAGTTTCCAGAAACACCATATATTTT
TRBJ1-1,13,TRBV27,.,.,CATSVRGNTEAFF,TGTGCCACTAGCGTCCGGGGGAACACTGAAGCTTTCTTT
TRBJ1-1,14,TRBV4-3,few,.,CASSQDLRETEAFF,TGCGCCAGCAGCCAAGATCTAAGGGAGACTGAAGCTTTCTTT
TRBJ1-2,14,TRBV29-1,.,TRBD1,CSVGRTGAVRGYTF,TGCAGCGTTGGTAGGACAGGGGCGGTTCGTGGCTACACCTTC
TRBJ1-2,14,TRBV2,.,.,CASRSGKANYGYTF,TGTGCCAGCAGATCGGGAAAAGCTAACTATGGCTACACCTTC
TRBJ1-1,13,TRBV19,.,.,CASSSTVNTEAFF,TGTGCCAGTAGCTCAACAGTGAACACTGAAGCTTTCTTT
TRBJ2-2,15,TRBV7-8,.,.,CASSPSSGFTGELFF,TGTGCCAGCAGCCCCTCCTCCGGGTTCACCGGGGAGCTGTTTTTT
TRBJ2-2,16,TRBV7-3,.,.,CASSFRGTPNTGELFF,TGTGCCAGCAGCTTTAGAGGGACACCGAACACCGGGGAGCTGTTTTTT
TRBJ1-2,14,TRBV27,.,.,CASSPSGGYNGYTF,TGTGCCAGCAGTCCGTCGGGGGGCTACAATGGCTACACCTTC
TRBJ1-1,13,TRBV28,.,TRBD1,CASRDRDDTEAFF,TGTGCCAGCAGGGACAGGGATGACACTGAAGCTTTCTTT
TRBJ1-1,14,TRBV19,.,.,CASSTQGANTEAFF,TGTGCCAGTAGTACACAGGGCGCGAACACTGAAGCTTTCTTT
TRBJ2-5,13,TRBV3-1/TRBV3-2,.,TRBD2,CASSQPGRETQYF,TGTGCCAGCAGCCAACCCGGGAGGGAGACCCAGTACTTC
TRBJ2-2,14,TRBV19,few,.,CASSITPVPGELFF,TGTGCCAGTAGCATAACACCAGTACCCGGGGAGCTGTTTTTT
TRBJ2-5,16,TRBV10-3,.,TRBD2,CAISDTSGGPGETQYF,TGTGCCATCAGTGATACTAGCGGGGGGCCAGGAGAGACCCAGTACTTC
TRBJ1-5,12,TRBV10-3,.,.,CAISQGNQPQHF,TGTGCCATCAGCCAGGGAAATCAGCCCCAGCATTTT
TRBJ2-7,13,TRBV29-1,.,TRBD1,CSVSRQGTYEQYF,TGCAGCGTATCACGACAGGGAACCTACGAGCAGTACTTC
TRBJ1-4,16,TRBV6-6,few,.,CASSRWGDATNEKLFF,TGTGCCAGCAGCCGTTGGGGGGATGCGACTAATGAAAAACTGTTTTTT
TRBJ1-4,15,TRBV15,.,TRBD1,CATSRQPGQGEKLFF,TGTGCCACCAGCAGACAACCGGGACAGGGTGAAAAACTGTTTTTT
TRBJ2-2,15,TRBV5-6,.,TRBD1,CASNPRQGLTGELFF,TGTGCCAGCAACCCTCGACAGGGCCTAACCGGGGAGCTGTTTTTT
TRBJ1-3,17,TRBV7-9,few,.,CASSLDYGAGSGNTIYF,TGTGCCAGCAGCTTAGACTATGGGGCAGGGTCTGGAAACACCATATATTTT
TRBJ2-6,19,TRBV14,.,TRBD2,CASSQAGTSGVRAANVLTF,TGTGCCAGCAGCCAGGCCGGGACTAGCGGGGTTCGTGCGGCCAACGTCCTGACTTTC
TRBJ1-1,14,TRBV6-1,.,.,CASSEIGAPTEAFF,TGTGCCAGCAGTGAGATAGGGGCCCCCACTGAAGCTTTCTTT
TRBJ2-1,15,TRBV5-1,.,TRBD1,CASSFRTGANNEQFF,TGCGCCAGCAGCTTTAGGACAGGGGCGAACAATGAGCAGTTCTTC
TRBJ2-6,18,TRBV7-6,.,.,CASSLLQDTTTGANVLTF,TGTGCCAGCAGCTTACTACAGGACACCACCACTGGGGCCAACGTCCTGACTTTC
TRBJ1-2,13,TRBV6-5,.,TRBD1,CASRDRGDYGYTF,TGTGCCAGCAGGGACAGGGGGGACTATGGCTACACCTTC
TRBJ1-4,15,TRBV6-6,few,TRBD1,CASSSSTGEGEKLFF,TGTGCCAGCAGTTCGTCGACAGGGGAAGGTGAAAAACTGTTTTTT